The rows below give T cell receptor beta chains drawn from one sample of a study of T cells in localized non-small cell lung cancer. The table came from immunoSEQ multiplex PCR; TCRdb's copy has only in-frame clones and leaves some out. This table holds fewer than 100,000 clones, 80% to 90% found once. The sequenced sample was peripheral blood, obtained before any cancer treatment. These receptors were collected from a man aged 35-75 years with stage I squamous cell lung carcinoma. The CDR3 runs from the conserved cysteine through the conserved F or W. D genes are given only for firm matches. Rows give clone size only sometimes, using once, few, many, or a class for an expanded clone.

TGTGCCAGCAGCTTGCTAATTAGCGGGGCCAACGTCCTGACTTTC	CASSLLISGANVLTF	TRBJ2-6	.	TRBV2	.
TGTGCCAGCAGCCCTCTCGGGACTAGCGGGAACAATGAGCAGTTCTTC	CASSPLGTSGNNEQFF	TRBJ2-1	TRBD2	TRBV27	.
TGTGCCACCAGCAGAGAGGAGGGTTGGGCTGGCTACACCTTC	CATSREEGWAGYTF	TRBJ1-2	.	TRBV15	.
TGTGCCAGCAGTGATCTCCTCCGGGACTCCTCCTACGAGCAGTACTTC	CASSDLLRDSSYEQYF	TRBJ2-7	.	TRBV6-1	.
TGTGCCAGCAGCTTGGGGACCTCTGGAAACACCATATATTTT	CASSLGTSGNTIYF	TRBJ1-3	.	TRBV7-9	.
TGCGCCAGCAGCCACGGGGGGAGCTCCTACGAGCAGTACTTC	CASSHGGSSYEQYF	TRBJ2-7	TRBD2	TRBV4-1	.
TGTGCCAGCAGGCTACAGGGGGCCGGGCAGCCCCAGCATTTT	CASRLQGAGQPQHF	TRBJ1-5	TRBD1	TRBV27	.
TGTGCCAGCGGACCAGGTTCGGGTTACACCTTC	CASGPGSGYTF	TRBJ1-2	.	TRBV6-5	.
TGTGCCAGCTCAGAGACAGGGAACTATGGCTACACCTTC	CASSETGNYGYTF	TRBJ1-2	TRBD1	TRBV18	.
TGTGCCTGGAGGGAATATGGCTACACCTTC	CAWREYGYTF	TRBJ1-2	.	TRBV30	few
TGTGCCAGCAGTGGACAGGGAGTGGAGACCCAGTACTTC	CASSGQGVETQYF	TRBJ2-5	TRBD1	TRBV25-1	.
TGTGCCAGCACGGCGGATATGTTAAAGGGCTACACCTTC	CASTADMLKGYTF	TRBJ1-2	.	TRBV6-1	.
TGTGCCAGCAGTGAATCTCGCGGGGGGGAGACCCAGTACTTC	CASSESRGGETQYF	TRBJ2-5	TRBD2	TRBV2	.
TGTGCCAGCAGTGAACCGGACAGGGGCAACACCGGGGAGCTGTTTTTT	CASSEPDRGNTGELFF	TRBJ2-2	TRBD1	TRBV25-1	.
TGCGCCAGCAGCTTGGCTTCAGGGGGTGGAGATACGCAGTATTTT	CASSLASGGGDTQYF	TRBJ2-3	TRBD1	TRBV5-1	.
TGTGCCAGCAGCTTAAGGGAAGAAGGGTGGAACACCGGGGAGCTGTTTTTT	CASSLREEGWNTGELFF	TRBJ2-2	.	TRBV7-7	.
TGTGCCAGCAGTGTAACCGGGACAGGGGGCGCAGCTTCCCGTGGCTACACCTTC	CASSVTGTGGAASRGYTF	TRBJ1-2	TRBD1	TRBV6-1	once
TGTGCCAGCACCCTGGGGCTAGCGGGGGTTCCAACCTACAATGAGCAGTTCTTC	CASTLGLAGVPTYNEQFF	TRBJ2-1	TRBD2	TRBV9	once
TGTGCCAGCAGCTTAGTTGCAGGGGGGAGGTTCACTGAAGCTTTCTTT	CASSLVAGGRFTEAFF	TRBJ1-1	TRBD1	TRBV11-2	.
TGTGCCAGCAGCTTTCGAGACAGGGGGCCCGGGGAGCTGTTTTTT	CASSFRDRGPGELFF	TRBJ2-2	TRBD1	TRBV7-2	.
TGCGCCAGCAGCTCAAGGAAGGCTGGCTACACCTTC	CASSSRKAGYTF	TRBJ1-2	.	TRBV5-1	few
TGCGCCAGCAGCTGGACCGGGACAGGGGGCGCCGAGCAGTACTTC	CASSWTGTGGAEQYF	TRBJ2-7	TRBD1	TRBV5-1	.
TGTGCCAGCAGAGGCAGGGTTGACTATGGCTACACCTTC	CASRGRVDYGYTF	TRBJ1-2	.	TRBV28	.
TGTGCCAGCAGCTTGGCCCGGGACACTGAAGCTTTCTTT	CASSLARDTEAFF	TRBJ1-1	.	TRBV5-4	once
TGTGCCAGCAGCCAGTCCAATCCAGGGGGGGTAGAAAAACTGTTTTTT	CASSQSNPGGVEKLFF	TRBJ1-4	TRBD1	TRBV4-2	.
TGTGCCAGCAGCTCTGGGCTTAATTCACCCCTCCACTTT	CASSSGLNSPLHF	TRBJ1-6	.	TRBV7-9	.
TGTGCCACCAGCAGAGATCAAAAGAGGACAGGCCGGGGCAATCAGCCCCAGCATTTT	CATSRDQKRTGRGNQPQHF	TRBJ1-5	TRBD1	TRBV15	.
TGTGCCAGCGGGGGGCGTTATAGCAATCAGCCCCAGCATTTT	CASGGRYSNQPQHF	TRBJ1-5	.	TRBV6-1	few
TGCGCCAGCAGCCCTTCGACAGGGCGGACTGAAGCTTTCTTT	CASSPSTGRTEAFF	TRBJ1-1	TRBD1	TRBV5-1	.
TGTGCCAGCAGAAAGGAGGGAACCTCCTACGAGCAGTACTTC	CASRKEGTSYEQYF	TRBJ2-7	.	TRBV6-5	.
TGTGCCAGCAGCTTAGGGTCCTACGAGCAGTACTTC	CASSLGSYEQYF	TRBJ2-7	.	TRBV7-8	.
TGTGCCAGCAGCCAGGAGATCCGGGATCAGCCCCAGCATTTT	CASSQEIRDQPQHF	TRBJ1-5	.	TRBV2	few
TGCGCCAGCAGCTTGGCAGCGGGGCCCCAAGAGACCCAGTACTTC	CASSLAAGPQETQYF	TRBJ2-5	TRBD2	TRBV5-1	.
TGTGCCAGCAGTTTAACACGGTTGAACACTGAAGCTTTCTTT	CASSLTRLNTEAFF	TRBJ1-1	.	TRBV28	.
TGTGCCAGCAGTTATGGGACTAGCGGGGGGGTGGCCTACAATGAGCAGTTCTTC	CASSYGTSGGVAYNEQFF	TRBJ2-1	TRBD2	TRBV27	once
TGTGCCAGCAGCTCCCCAGGGGCCGGTGGAGAAAAACTGTTTTTT	CASSSPGAGGEKLFF	TRBJ1-4	.	TRBV28	.
TGTGCCAGCTCGCTTACAGGGGGCCGAGACAATGAGCAGTTCTTC	CASSLTGGRDNEQFF	TRBJ2-1	TRBD1	TRBV18	once
TGTGCCATCACGTTGGGCTCTGGAAACACCATATATTTT	CAITLGSGNTIYF	TRBJ1-3	.	TRBV10-3	.
TGTGCCAGCAGCTCCAATTACGGGACAGATGGAGGCTACTACGAGCAGTACTTC	CASSSNYGTDGGYYEQYF	TRBJ2-7	TRBD1	TRBV7-9	.
TGTGCCAGCAGCTTGACACAGGGGAGCACAGATACGCAGTATTTT	CASSLTQGSTDTQYF	TRBJ2-3	TRBD1	TRBV5-6	.
TGTGCCAGCAGGGTCCCAAGCCTGAACACCGGGGAGCTGTTTTTT	CASRVPSLNTGELFF	TRBJ2-2	.	TRBV2	.
TGTGCCAGCAGTAAGGGGGAAGGTACCTACAATGAGCAGTTCTTC	CASSKGEGTYNEQFF	TRBJ2-1	.	TRBV7-9	.
TGTGCCAGCAGAGCTAGCGGGGGGGCCCATGAGCAGTTCTTC	CASRASGGAHEQFF	TRBJ2-1	TRBD2	TRBV6-6	.
TGCGCCAGCAGTGTGCCCCTTGTTAGGGGGGGAACCACTGAAGCTTTCTTT	CASSVPLVRGGTTEAFF	TRBJ1-1	.	TRBV10-2	.
TGTGCCAGCAGTTTTAGCCCCAGAGGAGACGAGCAGTACTTC	CASSFSPRGDEQYF	TRBJ2-7	.	TRBV27	few
TGTGCCAGCAGTTTGAGGGTAGGGGATTCACCCCTCCACTTT	CASSLRVGDSPLHF	TRBJ1-6	.	TRBV2	.
TGTGCCAGCAGTGAAGCAGGGGTGGGGGTACGGTCCTACGAGCAGTACTTC	CASSEAGVGVRSYEQYF	TRBJ2-7	.	TRBV6-1	.
TGCAGCGTTCGGACAGAATTGAACACTGAAGCTTTCTTT	CSVRTELNTEAFF	TRBJ1-1	.	TRBV29-1	.
TGTGCCACGACCCGGGACCCCGCCGGGCCGGGCTACACCTTC	CATTRDPAGPGYTF	TRBJ1-2	.	TRBV19	.
TGCGCCAGCAGCTTGGAAACTACCGGGGAGCTGTTTTTT	CASSLETTGELFF	TRBJ2-2	.	TRBV5-1	.
TGTGCCAGCAGCTTAGGACGAGGAGGGGGCACCTACGAGCAGTACTTC	CASSLGRGGGTYEQYF	TRBJ2-7	.	TRBV13	once
TGTGCCATCAGTGAGTCCACAGATACGCAGTATTTT	CAISESTDTQYF	TRBJ2-3	.	TRBV10-3	.
TGTGCCAGCACCTCACTGACAGGGGCGTTGGTTGGCTACACCTTC	CASTSLTGALVGYTF	TRBJ1-2	TRBD1	TRBV7-2	few
TGTGCCAGCTCACCTTTCTGGACAGCGACAAACACCATATATTTT	CASSPFWTATNTIYF	TRBJ1-3	.	TRBV18	.
TGTGCCAGCAGTTTATATGTACAGGGGTTTACTTTCTTT	CASSLYVQGFTFF	TRBJ1-1	TRBD1	TRBV28	.